This TCR beta chain is drawn from a study of blood T cell repertoires in COVID-19. Overall study: Some COVID-19 samples were acute and others convalescent; all came from the United States, Italy and Spain. From T cells, B-cell-depleted T cells, or PBMCs came the material, which was cDNA or gDNA.

Source study methods: Amplification from reference gene primers served as the basis for estimated nucleated cell counts. The data were produced by immunoSEQ multiplex PCR, yet TCRdb's version contains in-frame clones alone and is incomplete. D and trimming were read from the DNA, whereas the V and J calls and clone size are those reported in that table. The sample includes 65,000 to 95,000 clones, 70% to 90% seen only once; the top ten take more than 2.5%. Germline V gives CDR1 SGHDN, CDR2 FVKESK. This CDR3 is built from 17 residues. J gave up 3 bases and V 0 bases, and 5 bases lay outside the gene matches.

Input material: peripheral blood. The V call is TRBV14, the J call TRBJ2-6; TRBD1 matches 7 bases. This TCR was sampled from an older man with active or convalescent COVID-19. The CDR3 spells CASSQEQGIGGANVLTF. For the CDR3, the DNA is TGTGCCAGCAGCCAAGAACAGGGGATTGGTGGGGCCAACGTCCTGACTTTC.